The following is a T cell receptor beta chain sequence with its context. Antigen specificity is unknown. This CDR3 has 15 residues. CDR1 KGHSH and CDR2 LQKENI come from the germline V gene. After removal of 6 bases from V and 4 bases from J, the junction contained 8 bases not matched to a gene. TCRdb processed the reads anew with MiXCR; each CDR3 protein has one entry. The sample holds approximately 730,000 distinct CDR3 sequences; around 30% are singletons and the top ten take around a sixth. The data are from a study of T cell repertoires in cytomegalovirus infection. In the study overall: Indicated by public TCR beta signatures were CMV infection and matching HLA type.

Overall study results and limits: Cumulated frequencies of public TCR beta families served to identify carriers of CMV plus the relevant HLA.

This sequence was found in a human donor in good health (CMV status not recorded). Some clones in this sample may be carry-over from other donors' samples. V and J are TRBV18 and TRBJ2-5, with 10 bases fitting TRBD1. The sample here was cultured PBMCs, taken from culture after CMV antigen stimulation. The CDR3 reads CASSSTGGVGETQYF. The CDR3 DNA reads TGTGCCAGCTCGTCGACAGGGGGCGTCGGAGAGACCCAGTACTTC.